The rows below give T cell receptor beta chains drawn from one sample of a study of blood T cell repertoires in COVID-19. Data came from immunoSEQ multiplex PCR; TCRdb stores just in-frame clones and leaves some out. The repertoire holds fewer than 350,000 clones, with roughly 88% as singletons. Material: PBMCs or T cells enriched from blood (not recorded which). The receptors here all came from a man aged 25 to 45 who had recovered from COVID-19. CDR3s include the opening cysteine and the closing phenylalanine or tryptophan. A D gene is named only where the DNA matches it firmly. The size entry is marked missing in some rows and otherwise reads once, few, many or a size class.

clone_size	d_call	v_call	j_call	cdr3_length	cdr3_aa	cdr3_nt
NA	NA	TRBV19	TRBJ1-2	16	CASSGERYQANYGYTF	TGTGCCAGTAGTGGCGAGAGGTACCAAGCTAACTATGGCTACACCTTC
NA	TRBD1	TRBV18	TRBJ2-1	14	CASSTGTAVNEQFF	TGTGCCAGCTCAACCGGGACAGCCGTGAATGAGCAGTTCTTC
NA	NA	TRBV7-2	TRBJ1-4	16	CASSLGFARVSEKLFF	TGTGCCAGCAGCCTAGGGTTCGCCAGGGTTAGCGAAAAACTGTTTTTT
once	NA	TRBV5-6	TRBJ1-2	12	CASSFPDRSSAF	TGTGCCAGCAGCTTCCCCGACAGGTCGAGCGCCTTC
NA	NA	TRBV4-1	TRBJ2-5	15	CASSQDRTGQETQYF	TGCGCCAGCAGCCAAGATCGAACGGGGCAAGAGACCCAGTACTTC
NA	TRBD1	TRBV7-9	TRBJ2-1	16	CASTPQGGKSYNEQFF	TGTGCCAGCACGCCACAGGGGGGCAAGTCCTACAATGAGCAGTTCTTC
NA	NA	TRBV30	TRBJ1-6	14	CAWSATGWNSPLHF	TGTGCCTGGAGTGCTACAGGGTGGAATTCACCCCTCCACTTT
once	NA	TRBV10-3	TRBJ1-2	13	CAISREQSYGYTF	TGTGCCATCAGCCGGGAACAGAGCTATGGCTACACCTTC
NA	TRBD1	TRBV18	TRBJ2-5	14	CASSPPGTEETQYF	TGTGCCAGCTCACCACCCGGGACAGAAGAGACCCAGTACTTC
once	NA	TRBV6-2/TRBV6-3	TRBJ1-2	15	CASSYSSLLSVGYTF	TGTGCCAGCAGTTACTCGTCGCTGTTGTCGGTTGGCTACACCTTC
NA	NA	TRBV24-1	TRBJ1-1	15	CATSDIKGDRTEAFF	TGTGCCACCAGTGATATAAAAGGAGATCGGACTGAAGCTTTCTTT
NA	NA	TRBV4-1	TRBJ2-1	13	CASSQGAPMGQFF	TGCGCCAGCAGCCAAGGGGCACCCATGGGCCAGTTCTTC
NA	TRBD1	TRBV5-1	TRBJ1-2	15	CASSLRDRGADGYTF	TGCGCCAGCAGCTTGCGGGACAGGGGAGCGGATGGCTACACCTTC
NA	NA	TRBV2	TRBJ2-5	15	CASSPSPGGQETQYF	TGTGCCAGCAGTCCTTCGCCGGGGGGCCAGGAGACCCAGTACTTC
many	NA	TRBV4-3	TRBJ1-6	13	CASSQGPHSPLHF	TGCGCCAGCAGCCAAGGGCCCCATTCACCCCTCCACTTT
NA	NA	TRBV21-1	TRBJ2-7	16	CASSETGTGSSYEQYF	TGTGCCAGCAGTGAAACCGGGACAGGGAGCTCCTACGAGCAGTACTTC
NA	TRBD1	TRBV29-1	TRBJ1-1	14	CSACAGTVVWGAFF	TGCAGCGCGTGTGCGGGGACAGTAGTTTGGGGGGCTTTCTTT
once	TRBD1	TRBV6-2/TRBV6-3	TRBJ2-7	16	CASSFGTGSLNYEQYF	TGTGCCAGCAGTTTTGGGACAGGGAGTCTGAACTACGAGCAGTACTTC
NA	TRBD1	TRBV24-1	TRBJ1-5	14	CATSAAGGGQPQHF	TGTGCCACCAGTGCGGCAGGGGGCGGTCAGCCCCAGCATTTT
NA	NA	TRBV9	TRBJ1-3	13	CASSAAQGHTIYF	TGTGCCAGCAGCGCGGCACAGGGACACACCATATATTTT
few	NA	TRBV19	TRBJ2-2	14	CASSRTENTGELFF	TGTGCCAGTAGTCGGACAGAGAACACCGGGGAGCTGTTTTTT
NA	NA	TRBV19	TRBJ1-3	13	CASADRFRNTIYF	TGTGCCAGTGCCGACAGATTTAGAAACACCATATATTTT
NA	NA	TRBV19	TRBJ1-1	15	CASSTGDGVGTEAFF	TGTGCCAGTAGTACAGGGGACGGAGTAGGAACTGAAGCTTTCTTT
NA	TRBD1	TRBV6-5	TRBJ1-1	15	CASSYSPGGNTEAFF	TGTGCCAGCAGTTACTCTCCAGGGGGAAACACTGAAGCTTTCTTT
NA	NA	TRBV7-2	TRBJ2-7	13	CASSLEFRGEQYF	TGTGCCAGCAGCTTAGAATTTAGGGGCGAGCAGTACTTC
NA	NA	TRBV30	TRBJ2-6	14	CAWMGGAGANVLTF	TGTGCCTGGATGGGGGGTGCTGGGGCCAACGTCCTGACTTTC